This T cell receptor (beta chain) comes out of a study of CD8 T cells in Susac syndrome. RNA amounts of about 0.5 to 1 ug underwent reverse transcription with random hexamers. The amplification used immunoSEQ multiplex PCR on TCR beta CDR3; it spanned 54 Vbeta and 13 Jbeta. Each CDR3 protein gets one entry after TCRdb re-called the immunoSEQ multiplex PCR reads with MiXCR. The sample consists of about 160,000 distinct CDR3 sequences, about 92% of them appearing once. Germline CDR1 SGHRS, CDR2 YFSETQ. This CDR3 region has 16 residues. V dropped 4 bases and J dropped 5 bases, with 22 bases sitting between them.

The J gene is TRBJ2-7, the V gene TRBV5-1; D is possibly TRBD1 or TRBD2 (6 bases each). Sequencing was done on a sample of CD4+ T cells from PBMCs. This clonotype was sampled from a human donor in good health. The CDR3 nucleotides read TGCGCCAGCAGCCCCCTTTCAGGGGAGGCCCCGCACGAGCAGTACTTC. Translation gives CASSPLSGEAPHEQYF.